The 15 T cell receptor beta chains listed next were all sequenced from one sample in a study of blood T cell repertoires in COVID-19. TCRdb's table, derived via immunoSEQ multiplex PCR, lists solely in-frame clones and lacks some. This sample yields roughly 220,000 clones, of which 80% to 85% are seen a single time; 5.5% to 7.5% belongs to the top ten. Material: PBMCs or T cells enriched from blood (not recorded which). These receptors were obtained from a woman aged 40 to 50 who had recovered from COVID-19.

The gene calls are TRBV11-2 and TRBJ2-7, with D unresolved. The V gene lost 6 bases and the J gene lost 2 bases, with 14 bases spanning the gap. This CDR3 is built from 14 residues. The germline V gene has CDR1 SGHAT and CDR2 FQNNGV. The DNA of the CDR3 is TGTGCCAGCAGACACCCACGGGTGGCCTACGAGCAGTACTTC. Protein product: CASRHPRVAYEQYF.

This chain joins TRBV4-3 and TRBJ1-1; tentative D call: TRBD1 (5 bases). V was clipped by 0 bases and J by 7 bases, with 15 bases between them. The CDR3 covers 15 residues. Germline values: CDR1 LGHNA, CDR2 YSLEER. The CDR3 region has the DNA TGCGCCAGCAGCCAAGATCTTCTGGGGGAGGGTGAAGCTTTCTTT. Its protein is CASSQDLLGEGEAFF.

The chain carries TRBV19 and TRBJ1-1; a possible D gene is TRBD1 (6 bases). V lost 4 bases to trimming and J lost 5 bases, with 14 bases between them. The CDR3 contains 14 residues. The germline CDR1 and CDR2 sequences are LNHDA and SQIVND (reference sequence). CDR3 amino acids: CASSNRDMWTEAFF. CDR3 bases: TGTGCCAGTAGTAACCGGGACATGTGGACTGAAGCTTTCTTT.

The chain joins TRBV29-1 to TRBJ2-7, with D possibly being TRBD1 (7 bases). The V end was cut by 5 bases, the J end by 5 bases, with 16 bases between. The CDR3 has 13 residues. Germline lookup yields CDR1 SQVTM and CDR2 ANQGSEA. The CDR3 DNA sequence: TGCAGCGTTACCCCAGGGGGGTCCAACGAGCAGTACTTC. This codes for CSVTPGGSNEQYF.

V and J are TRBV28 and TRBJ1-5; weak D call: TRBD1 (6 bases). The V end lost 6 bases, the J end lost 8 bases, and 26 bases lay between the germline ends. CDR1 and CDR2 (germline): MDHEN, SYDVKM. The CDR3 is made up of 17 amino acids. In DNA form, the CDR3 reads TGTGCCAGCAGGGATTCCTATAGACAGGCATCTGGTAAGCCCCAGCATTTT. Amino acid sequence: CASRDSYRQASGKPQHF.

DNA for the CDR3: TGTGCCACCAGCAGAGAAGCGACAGGGGGCCAGCAGTACGTC. This translates into CATSREATGGQQYV. The chain links TRBV15 to TRBJ2-7; TRBD1 aligns across 10 bases. This CDR3 region has 14 residues. J was trimmed by 8 bases and V by 0 bases; bases with no gene match: 4. From germline, CDR1 is LNHNV and CDR2 YYDKDF (reference sequence).

J is TRBJ2-1 and V is TRBV6-5, with 9 bases matching TRBD1. Per the germline V gene, CDR1 is MNHEY and CDR2 is SVGAGI. The CDR3 extends over 15 amino acids. The V gene end was trimmed by 6 bases and the J gene end by 6 bases; junction bases not matched to a gene: 9. Here the CDR3 DNA reads TGTGCCAGCAGATTAGGACAGGGGCACGTCAATGAGCAGTTCTTC. Amino acids: CASRLGQGHVNEQFF.

This chain uses TRBV19 with TRBJ2-7; TRBD2 matches 7 bases. The V and J ends lost 9 bases and 0 bases, in that order; junction bases with no gene match: 17. Germline V gene sequence: CDR1 LNHDA, CDR2 SQIVND (reference sequence). The CDR3 covers 17 residues. CDR3: CASCLAGLLQSSYEQYV. The CDR3 DNA sequence: TGTGCCAGCTGCTTAGCGGGCCTACTCCAAAGCTCCTACGAGCAGTACGTC.

This clone showed up just a few times. The chain uses TRBV24-1 and TRBJ2-2; TRBD2 aligns across 8 bases. The CDR3 is 13 residues long. Germline V gene data show CDR1 as KGHDR and CDR2 as SFDVKD. With V trimmed by 12 bases and J by 5 bases, 7 bases remained unmatched. The CDR3: CAAGVAGTGELFF. CDR3 nucleotide sequence: TGTGCCGCCGGCGTAGCGGGAACCGGGGAGCTGTTTTTT.

The chain carries TRBV5-4 and TRBJ1-2; 7 bases align to TRBD1. The ends lost 2 bases at V and 7 bases at J; junction bases unmatched: 11. Germline CDR1 and CDR2: SGHNT and YYREEE (reference sequence). The length of the CDR3 is 15 residues. DNA of the CDR3: TGTGCCAGCAGCTTTGATCCGACAGGGAGCTTTGGCTACACCTTC. Translated, it gives CASSFDPTGSFGYTF.

The rearrangement joins TRBV2 to TRBJ1-1; D is uncertain. The germline CDR1 and CDR2 sequences are SNHLY and FYNNEI. V lost 4 bases, J lost 7 bases, and 13 bases lay in between. CDR3 length equals 13 residues. The DNA of the CDR3 is TGTGCCAGCAGTGTACGGAGGAACGGTGAAGCTTTCTTT. Residues: CASSVRRNGEAFF.

The chain is built from TRBV10-3 and TRBJ1-1, with 8 bases fitting TRBD1. This CDR3 has 12 amino acids. V was clipped by 0 bases and J by 10 bases; unmatched bases: 1. CDR1 is ENHRY, CDR2 SYGVKD, per germline. DNA for the CDR3: TGTGCCATCAGTGAGTCTGGGACAGGAGCTTTCTTT. Encoded protein: CAISESGTGAFF.

This sequence joins TRBV30 and TRBJ2-7; 10 positions match TRBD2. After removal of 2 bases from V and 2 bases from J, the junction contained 6 bases not matched to a gene. The length of the CDR3 is 15 residues. CDR1 GTSNPN and CDR2 SVGIG come from the germline V gene (reference sequence). The CDR3 region is CAWSLRLAGTYEQYF. For the CDR3, the DNA is TGTGCCTGGAGTCTTAGACTAGCGGGCACCTACGAGCAGTACTTC.

The chain uses TRBV7-9 and TRBJ2-3; 9 bases are a match to TRBD2. The germline CDR1 and CDR2 sequences are SEHNR and FQNEAQ (reference sequence). The CDR3 contains 15 residues. The V segment lost 1 base and the J segment 3 bases; nucleotides outside the gene matches: 2. The CDR3 is CASSLELAGTDTQYF. CDR3 DNA sequence: TGTGCCAGCAGCTTAGAGCTAGCGGGGACAGATACGCAGTATTTT.

In this sample, this clone turned up a few times. The chain has TRBV11-2 and TRBJ1-1; D uncertain. V was shortened by 2 bases and J by 8 bases, with 9 bases between the two germline ends. Per the germline V gene, CDR1 is SGHAT and CDR2 is FQNNGV. The length of the CDR3 is 12 residues. The CDR3, as DNA: TGTGCCAGCAGCTTAATGCGGGAGGAAGCTTTCTTT. It translates to CASSLMREEAFF. The entire variable domain, with the rest obtained from reference TRBV11-2 and TRBJ1-1, is as follows: EAGVAQSPRYKIIEKRQSVAFWCNPISGHATLYWYQQILGQGPKLLIQFQNNGVVDDSQLPKDRFSAERLKGVDSTLKIQPAKLEDSAVYLCASSLMREEAFFGQGTRLTVV.